Described below is a single T cell receptor (beta chain) sequence and its context. Some clones are missing from TCRdb's copy, which holds only in-frame ones; the method was immunoSEQ multiplex PCR. The data contain tens of thousands of clones, approximately 92% of them seen just once; the ten biggest clones take up around 0.38%. This sample was included in a study of technical replicates of blood from a handful of donors. This TCR was sampled from a human donor in good health. The sequencing sample was made of T cells isolated from PBMCs.

CDR3 residues: CSGGKVGGETQYF. Here the CDR3 DNA reads TGCAGCGGGGGGAAAGTGGGGGGAGAGACCCAGTACTTC. This chain joins TRBV29-1 and TRBJ2-5; D is perhaps TRBD2 (6 bases). Germline CDR1 is SQVTM and CDR2 is ANQGSEA. The CDR3 totals 13 residues. V lost 7 bases, J lost 4 bases, and 16 bases lay in between. Together with reference TRBV29-1 and TRBJ2-5, the CDR3 gives the full variable domain: SAVISQKPSRDICQRGTSLTIQCQVDSQVTMMFWYRQQPGQSLTLIATANQGSEATYESGFVIDKFPISRPNLTFSTLTVSNMSPEDSSIYLCSGGKVGGETQYFGPGTRLLVL.